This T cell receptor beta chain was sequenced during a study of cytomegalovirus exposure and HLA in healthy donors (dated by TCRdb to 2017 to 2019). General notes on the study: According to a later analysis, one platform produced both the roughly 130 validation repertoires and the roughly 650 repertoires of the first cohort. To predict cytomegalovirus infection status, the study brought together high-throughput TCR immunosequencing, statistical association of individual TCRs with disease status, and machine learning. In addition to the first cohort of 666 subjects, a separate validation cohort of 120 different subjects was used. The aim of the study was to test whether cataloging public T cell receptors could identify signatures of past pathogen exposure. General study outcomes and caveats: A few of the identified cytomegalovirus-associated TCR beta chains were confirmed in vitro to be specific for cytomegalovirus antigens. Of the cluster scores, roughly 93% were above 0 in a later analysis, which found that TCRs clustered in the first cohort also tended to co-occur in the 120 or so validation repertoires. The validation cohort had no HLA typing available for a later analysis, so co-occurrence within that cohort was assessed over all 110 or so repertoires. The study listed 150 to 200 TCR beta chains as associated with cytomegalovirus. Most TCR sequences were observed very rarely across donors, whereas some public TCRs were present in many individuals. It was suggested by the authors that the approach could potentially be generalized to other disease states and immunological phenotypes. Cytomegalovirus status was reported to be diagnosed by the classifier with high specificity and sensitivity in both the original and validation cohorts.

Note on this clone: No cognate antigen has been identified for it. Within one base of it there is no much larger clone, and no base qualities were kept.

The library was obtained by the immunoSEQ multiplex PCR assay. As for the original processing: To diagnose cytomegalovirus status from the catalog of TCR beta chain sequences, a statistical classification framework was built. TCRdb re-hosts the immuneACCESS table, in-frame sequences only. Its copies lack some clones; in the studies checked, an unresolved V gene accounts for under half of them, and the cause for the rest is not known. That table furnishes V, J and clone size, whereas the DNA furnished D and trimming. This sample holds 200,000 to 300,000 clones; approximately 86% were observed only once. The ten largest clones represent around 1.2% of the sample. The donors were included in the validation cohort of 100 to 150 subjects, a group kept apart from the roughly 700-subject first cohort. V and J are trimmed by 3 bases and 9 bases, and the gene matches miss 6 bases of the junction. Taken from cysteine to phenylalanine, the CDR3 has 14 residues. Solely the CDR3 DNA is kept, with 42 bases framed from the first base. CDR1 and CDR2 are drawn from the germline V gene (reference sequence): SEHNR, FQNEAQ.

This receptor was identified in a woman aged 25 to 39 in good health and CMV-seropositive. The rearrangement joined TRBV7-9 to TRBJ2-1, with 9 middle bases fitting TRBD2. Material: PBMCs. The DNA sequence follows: TGTGCCAGCAGCTTCCGGCGGGAGGGCGGTGAGCAGTTCTTC. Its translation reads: CASSFRREGGEQFF.